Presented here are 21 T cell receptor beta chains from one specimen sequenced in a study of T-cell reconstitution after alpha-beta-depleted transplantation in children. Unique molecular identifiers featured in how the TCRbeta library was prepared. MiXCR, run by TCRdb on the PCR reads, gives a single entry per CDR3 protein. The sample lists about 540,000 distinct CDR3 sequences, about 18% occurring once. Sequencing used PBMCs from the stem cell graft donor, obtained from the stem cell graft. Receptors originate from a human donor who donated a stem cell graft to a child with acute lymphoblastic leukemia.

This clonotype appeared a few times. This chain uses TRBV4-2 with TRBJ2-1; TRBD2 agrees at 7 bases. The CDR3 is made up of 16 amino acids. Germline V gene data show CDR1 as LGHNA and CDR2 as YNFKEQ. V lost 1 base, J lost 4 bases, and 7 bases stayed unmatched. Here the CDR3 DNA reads TGTGCCAGCAGCCAAGGGGGGGGACTAACATACAATGAGCAGTTCTTC. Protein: CASSQGGGLTYNEQFF.

The CDR3 loop is CASSVGVSYEQYF. In DNA, the CDR3 is TGTGCCAGCAGCGTAGGGGTCTCCTACGAGCAGTACTTC. The chain links TRBV9 to TRBJ2-7, with D uncertain. With 0 bases removed from V and 0 bases from J, the gap between germline ends came to 4 bases. From germline, CDR1 is SGDLS and CDR2 YYNGEE. This CDR3 has 13 amino acids.

The CDR3 nucleotides are TGTGCCAGCTCTCTTCCGGGGCCTGAAGCTTTCTTT. Translated, it gives CASSLPGPEAFF. The V and J genes are TRBV18 and TRBJ1-1; maybe TRBD1 (5 bases). Per the germline V gene, CDR1 is KGHSH and CDR2 is LQKENI. Trimming removed 6 bases at V and 6 bases at J, with 11 bases between. The CDR3 contains 12 residues.

The CDR3 DNA follows: TGTGCCAGCAGTTCCACTACAGGGGCGGTGGTTAATGAAAAACTGTTTTTT. Translated, it gives CASSSTTGAVVNEKLFF. The gene calls are TRBV12-3 or TRBV12-4 and TRBJ1-4; 7 nucleotides match TRBD1. This CDR3 region has 17 residues. V was clipped by 4 bases and J by 4 bases; unmatched bases: 12.

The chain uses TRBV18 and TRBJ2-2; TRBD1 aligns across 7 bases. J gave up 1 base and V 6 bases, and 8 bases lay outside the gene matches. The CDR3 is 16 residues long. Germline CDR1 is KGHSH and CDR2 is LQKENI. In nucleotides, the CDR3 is TGTGCCAGCTCGGGGACAGAACACCTGAACACCGGGGAGCTGTTTTTT. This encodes CASSGTEHLNTGELFF. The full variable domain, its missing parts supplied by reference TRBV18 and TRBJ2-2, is NAGVMQNPRHLVRRRGQEARLRCSPMKGHSHVYWYRQLPEEGLKFMVYLQKENIIDESGMPKERFSAEFPKEGPSILRIQQVVRGDSAAYFCASSGTEHLNTGELFFGEGSRLTVL.

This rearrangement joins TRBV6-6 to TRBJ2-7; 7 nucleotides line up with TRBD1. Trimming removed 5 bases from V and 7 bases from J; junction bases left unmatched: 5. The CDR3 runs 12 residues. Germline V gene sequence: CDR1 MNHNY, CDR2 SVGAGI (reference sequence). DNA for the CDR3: TGTGCCAGCAGTCAGGGGGTGGGAGAGCAGTACTTC. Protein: CASSQGVGEQYF.

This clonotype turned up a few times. CDR3 sequence: CASSLGQGKRDTQYF. CDR3 nucleotide sequence: TGTGCCAGCAGTTTAGGACAGGGAAAAAGAGATACGCAGTATTTT. The chain links TRBV12-3 or TRBV12-4 to TRBJ2-3; 7 bases are shared with TRBD1. The CDR3 extends over 15 amino acids. V was clipped by 1 base and J by 5 bases; unmatched bases: 6.

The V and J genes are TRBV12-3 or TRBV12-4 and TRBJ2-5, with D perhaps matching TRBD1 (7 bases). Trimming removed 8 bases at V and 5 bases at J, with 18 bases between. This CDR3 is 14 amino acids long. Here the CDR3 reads CASASAAGGETQYF. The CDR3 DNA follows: TGTGCCAGCGCCTCCGCTGCAGGGGGGGAGACCCAGTACTTC.

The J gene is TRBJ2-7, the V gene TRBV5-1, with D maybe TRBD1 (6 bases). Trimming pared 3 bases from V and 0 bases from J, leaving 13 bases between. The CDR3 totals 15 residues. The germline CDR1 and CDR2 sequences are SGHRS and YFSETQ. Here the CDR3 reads CASSSRTEFSYEQYF. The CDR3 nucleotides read TGCGCCAGCAGCTCGCGGACAGAATTCTCCTACGAGCAGTACTTC.

CDR3 sequence reads: CASSLLSGTSRQETQYF. In DNA, the CDR3 is TGCGCCAGCAGCTTGCTATCCGGGACTAGCCGTCAAGAGACCCAGTACTTC. The chain recombines TRBV5-1 with TRBJ2-5; TRBD2 aligns across 9 bases. Germline assignment: CDR1 SGHRS and CDR2 YFSETQ. J gave up 2 bases and V 1 base, and 9 bases lay outside the gene matches. The CDR3 sequence is 17 residues long.

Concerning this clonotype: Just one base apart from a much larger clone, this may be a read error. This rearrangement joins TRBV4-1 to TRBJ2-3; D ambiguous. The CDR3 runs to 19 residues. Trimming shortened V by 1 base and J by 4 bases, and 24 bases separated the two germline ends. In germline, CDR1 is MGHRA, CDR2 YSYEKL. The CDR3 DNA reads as TGCGCCAGCAGCCAAGTAGATATGGGATTTAGTGGCAGCCCAGATACGCAGTATTTT. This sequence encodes CASSQVDMGFSGSPDTQYF.

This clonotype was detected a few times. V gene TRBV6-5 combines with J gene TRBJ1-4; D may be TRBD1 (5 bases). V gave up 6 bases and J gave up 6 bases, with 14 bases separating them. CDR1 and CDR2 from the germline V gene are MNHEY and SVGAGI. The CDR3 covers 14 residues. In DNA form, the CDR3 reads TGTGCCAGCAGGTACGGGACGGCCGATGAAAAACTGTTTTTT. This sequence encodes CASRYGTADEKLFF.

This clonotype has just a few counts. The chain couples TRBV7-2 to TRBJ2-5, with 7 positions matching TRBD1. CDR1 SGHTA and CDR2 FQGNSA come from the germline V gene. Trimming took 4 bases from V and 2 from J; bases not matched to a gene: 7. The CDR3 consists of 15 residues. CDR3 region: CASSSYRGRQETQYF. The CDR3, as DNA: TGTGCCAGCAGCTCCTACAGGGGCCGACAAGAGACCCAGTACTTC.

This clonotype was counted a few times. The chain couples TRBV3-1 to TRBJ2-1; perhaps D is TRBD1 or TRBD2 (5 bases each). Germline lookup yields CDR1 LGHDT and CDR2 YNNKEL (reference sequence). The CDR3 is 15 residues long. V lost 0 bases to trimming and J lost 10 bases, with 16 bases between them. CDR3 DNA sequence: TGTGCCAGCAGCCAAGAGGGGCGGCCCTGGGGGGAGCAGTTCTTC. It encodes CASSQEGRPWGEQFF.

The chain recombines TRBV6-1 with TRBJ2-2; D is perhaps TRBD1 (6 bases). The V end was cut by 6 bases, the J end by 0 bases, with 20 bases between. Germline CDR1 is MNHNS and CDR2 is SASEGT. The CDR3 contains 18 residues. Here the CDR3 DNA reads TGTGCCAGCAGGGGTGGGCAGAGGGGGTCAACGAACACCGGGGAGCTGTTTTTT. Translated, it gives CASRGGQRGSTNTGELFF.

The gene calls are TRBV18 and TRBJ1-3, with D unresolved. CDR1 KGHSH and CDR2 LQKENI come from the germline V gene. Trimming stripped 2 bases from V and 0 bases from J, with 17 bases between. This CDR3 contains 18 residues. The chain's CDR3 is CASSPYQDRLSSGNTIYF. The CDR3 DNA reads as TGTGCCAGCTCACCATACCAGGACCGCTTGAGCTCTGGAAACACCATATATTTT.

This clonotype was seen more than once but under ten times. CDR3 nucleotide sequence: TGCAGCGTTGAAGATCCAAGGGGAAGAATGGATGGCTACACCTTC. It specifies CSVEDPRGRMDGYTF. The V and J genes are TRBV29-1 and TRBJ1-2; D possibly corresponds to TRBD1 (5 bases). Germline V gives CDR1 SQVTM, CDR2 ANQGSEA. V lost 0 bases and J 6 bases, leaving 17 bases between the germline ends. This CDR3 has 15 amino acids.

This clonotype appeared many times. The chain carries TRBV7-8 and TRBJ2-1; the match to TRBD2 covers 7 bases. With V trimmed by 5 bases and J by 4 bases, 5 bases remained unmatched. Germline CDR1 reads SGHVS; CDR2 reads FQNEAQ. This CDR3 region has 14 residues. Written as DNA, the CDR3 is TGTGCCAGCAGCCGCAGCGGGACTTACAATGAGCAGTTCTTC. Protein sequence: CASSRSGTYNEQFF. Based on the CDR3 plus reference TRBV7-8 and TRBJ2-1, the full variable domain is GAGVSQSPRYKVAKRGQDVALRCDPISGHVSLFWYQQALGQGPEFLTYFQNEAQLDKSGLPSDRFFAERPEGSVSTLKIQRTQQEDSAVYLCASSRSGTYNEQFFGPGTRLTVL.

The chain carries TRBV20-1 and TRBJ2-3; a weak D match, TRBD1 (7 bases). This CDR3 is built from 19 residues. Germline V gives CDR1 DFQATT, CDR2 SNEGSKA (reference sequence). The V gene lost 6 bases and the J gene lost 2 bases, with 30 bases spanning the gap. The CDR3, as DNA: TGCAGTGCGGAGAGGAGACAGGGATCCGGGACTGTACACACAGATACGCAGTATTTT. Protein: CSAERRQGSGTVHTDTQYF.

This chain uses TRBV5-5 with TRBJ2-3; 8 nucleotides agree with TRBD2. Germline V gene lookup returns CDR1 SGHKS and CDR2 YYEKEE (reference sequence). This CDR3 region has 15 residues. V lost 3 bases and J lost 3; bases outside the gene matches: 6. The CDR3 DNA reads TGTGCCAGCAGCTGGCTGAGCGGGAGTACAGATACGCAGTATTTT. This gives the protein CASSWLSGSTDTQYF. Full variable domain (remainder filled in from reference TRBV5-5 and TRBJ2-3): DAGVTQSPTHLIKTRGQQVTLRCSPISGHKSVSWYQQVLGQGPQFIFQYYEKEERGRGNFPDRFSARQFPNYSSELNVNALLLGDSALYLCASSWLSGSTDTQYFGPGTRLTVL.

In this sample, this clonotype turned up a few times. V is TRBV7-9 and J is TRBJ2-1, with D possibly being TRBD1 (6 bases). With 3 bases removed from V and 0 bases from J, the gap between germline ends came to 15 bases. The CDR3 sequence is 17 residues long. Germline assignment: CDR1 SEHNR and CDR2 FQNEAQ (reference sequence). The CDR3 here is CASSFPQGLSSYNEQFF. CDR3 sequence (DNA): TGTGCCAGCAGCTTCCCCCAGGGGCTGAGCTCCTACAATGAGCAGTTCTTC.